This is a list of T cell receptor beta chains from one sample in a study of blood T cell repertoires in COVID-19. The repertoire was sequenced with immunoSEQ multiplex PCR; TCRdb's copy has only in-frame clones and lacks some. The sample includes 200,000 or so clones, approximately 86% of them seen just once. The sample taken for sequencing was PBMCs or T cells enriched from blood (not recorded which). These receptors were taken from a woman in her thirties or forties with acute COVID-19. Both conserved end residues are part of each CDR3. D genes are given only for firm matches. Clone size is not always given. Where it is, it says once, few, many or a class for expanded clones.

j_call: TRBJ1-5
v_call: TRBV19
clone_size: -
d_call: TRBD1
cdr3_aa: CASSTRDRVNQPQHF
cdr3_nt: TGTGCCAGTAGTACCAGGGACAGGGTCAATCAGCCCCAGCATTTT

j_call: TRBJ1-5
v_call: TRBV19
clone_size: -
d_call: -
cdr3_aa: CAVGGTSNQPQHF
cdr3_nt: TGTGCCGTTGGGGGCACAAGCAATCAGCCCCAGCATTTT

j_call: TRBJ2-1
v_call: TRBV5-1
clone_size: -
d_call: TRBD2
cdr3_aa: CASSLTSGPTIEQFF
cdr3_nt: TGCGCCAGCAGCTTGACTAGCGGGCCTACAATTGAGCAGTTCTTC

j_call: TRBJ2-5
v_call: TRBV19
clone_size: -
d_call: -
cdr3_aa: CASSMGPGSETQYF
cdr3_nt: TGTGCCAGTAGTATGGGCCCAGGGTCAGAGACCCAGTACTTC

j_call: TRBJ2-7
v_call: TRBV9
clone_size: -
d_call: TRBD2
cdr3_aa: CASSGSGSKNEQYF
cdr3_nt: TGTGCCAGCAGCGGTAGCGGGAGTAAGAACGAGCAGTACTTC

j_call: TRBJ2-1
v_call: TRBV5-1
clone_size: -
d_call: TRBD2
cdr3_aa: CASSKGLAGDNEQFF
cdr3_nt: TGCGCCAGCAGCAAGGGACTAGCGGGAGACAATGAGCAGTTCTTC

j_call: TRBJ2-3
v_call: TRBV5-1
clone_size: once
d_call: TRBD2
cdr3_aa: CASSLVGTSGLSTDTQYF
cdr3_nt: TGCGCCAGCAGCTTGGTGGGGACTAGCGGGTTAAGCACAGATACGCAGTATTTT

j_call: TRBJ1-1
v_call: TRBV6-5
clone_size: -
d_call: -
cdr3_aa: CASSWQLNTEAFF
cdr3_nt: TGTGCCAGCAGCTGGCAGTTGAACACTGAAGCTTTCTTT

j_call: TRBJ2-7
v_call: TRBV28
clone_size: once
d_call: TRBD1
cdr3_aa: CASRPPGQAPYEQYF
cdr3_nt: TGTGCCAGCAGACCGCCCGGACAGGCCCCCTACGAGCAGTACTTC

j_call: TRBJ2-5
v_call: TRBV5-1
clone_size: -
d_call: -
cdr3_aa: CASSPGVAEWGETQYF
cdr3_nt: TGCGCCAGCAGCCCTGGGGTAGCGGAGTGGGGAGAGACCCAGTACTTC

j_call: TRBJ1-2
v_call: TRBV29-1
clone_size: once
d_call: TRBD1
cdr3_aa: CSVGQGASGTNYGYTF
cdr3_nt: TGCAGCGTAGGACAGGGGGCGAGTGGGACTAACTATGGCTACACCTTC

j_call: TRBJ1-3
v_call: TRBV9
clone_size: -
d_call: -
cdr3_aa: CASSVGEGFGGNTIYF
cdr3_nt: TGTGCCAGCAGCGTAGGGGAGGGATTTGGTGGAAACACCATATATTTT

j_call: TRBJ2-1
v_call: TRBV9
clone_size: -
d_call: -
cdr3_aa: CASTSQRGTYNEQFF
cdr3_nt: TGTGCCAGCACCTCTCAAAGGGGGACCTACAATGAGCAGTTCTTC

j_call: TRBJ2-3
v_call: TRBV11-2
clone_size: once
d_call: TRBD2
cdr3_aa: CASSTQGSGRADTQYF
cdr3_nt: TGTGCCAGCAGCACCCAAGGTAGCGGGAGGGCAGATACGCAGTATTTT

j_call: TRBJ1-5
v_call: TRBV10-2
clone_size: -
d_call: -
cdr3_aa: CASSPPVGSGQPQHF
cdr3_nt: TGCGCCAGCAGTCCCCCCGTTGGGTCAGGTCAGCCCCAGCATTTT

j_call: TRBJ1-5
v_call: TRBV30
clone_size: -
d_call: -
cdr3_aa: CAWSVNRNQPQHF
cdr3_nt: TGTGCCTGGAGTGTAAACAGAAATCAGCCCCAGCATTTT

j_call: TRBJ2-7
v_call: TRBV24-1
clone_size: -
d_call: -
cdr3_aa: CATSDSAGTSTSQYF
cdr3_nt: TGTGCCACCAGTGATTCTGCAGGGACTTCTACGAGTCAGTACTTC

j_call: TRBJ1-6
v_call: TRBV5-8
clone_size: -
d_call: TRBD1
cdr3_aa: CASSPTGANSPLHF
cdr3_nt: TGTGCCAGCAGCCCGACAGGGGCGAATTCACCCCTCCACTTT

j_call: TRBJ1-6
v_call: TRBV2
clone_size: -
d_call: TRBD1
cdr3_aa: CASSLEGQGLSPLHF
cdr3_nt: TGTGCCAGCAGTTTGGAGGGACAGGGTTTATCACCCCTCCACTTT

j_call: TRBJ1-5
v_call: TRBV6-5
clone_size: -
d_call: TRBD1
cdr3_aa: CASSWRQGRNQPQHF
cdr3_nt: TGTGCCAGCAGTTGGAGACAGGGACGGAATCAGCCCCAGCATTTT

j_call: TRBJ2-5
v_call: TRBV6-5
clone_size: -
d_call: -
cdr3_aa: CASSYSGGKGETQYF
cdr3_nt: TGTGCCAGCAGTTACTCGGGCGGGAAGGGAGAGACCCAGTACTTC

j_call: TRBJ2-7
v_call: TRBV11-2
clone_size: -
d_call: TRBD2
cdr3_aa: CASSPIAGGYEQYF
cdr3_nt: TGTGCCAGCAGCCCAATAGCGGGAGGGTACGAGCAGTACTTC

j_call: TRBJ1-1
v_call: TRBV7-9
clone_size: -
d_call: -
cdr3_aa: CASTPSGTREMNTEAFF
cdr3_nt: TGTGCCAGCACCCCTTCCGGGACAAGGGAAATGAACACTGAAGCTTTCTTT

j_call: TRBJ1-5
v_call: TRBV7-4
clone_size: -
d_call: -
cdr3_aa: CASSLIESANQPQHF
cdr3_nt: TGTGCCAGCAGCTTGATAGAGAGTGCCAATCAGCCCCAGCATTTT

j_call: TRBJ1-1
v_call: TRBV5-5
clone_size: -
d_call: -
cdr3_aa: CASSLTANTEAFF
cdr3_nt: TGTGCCAGCAGCTTGACTGCGAACACTGAAGCTTTCTTT

j_call: TRBJ2-7
v_call: TRBV12-3/TRBV12-4
clone_size: -
d_call: TRBD1
cdr3_aa: CASRTGGNEQYF
cdr3_nt: TGTGCCAGCAGGACAGGGGGCAACGAGCAGTACTTC

j_call: TRBJ1-1
v_call: TRBV5-1
clone_size: -
d_call: -
cdr3_aa: CASSLGGRATEAFF
cdr3_nt: TGCGCCAGCAGCTTGGGTGGCAGGGCCACTGAAGCTTTCTTT

j_call: TRBJ1-5
v_call: TRBV7-9
clone_size: -
d_call: -
cdr3_aa: CASSLRENQPQHF
cdr3_nt: TGTGCCAGCAGCTTAAGGGAGAATCAGCCCCAGCATTTT

j_call: TRBJ2-2
v_call: TRBV7-6
clone_size: -
d_call: -
cdr3_aa: CASSTTTGNTGELFF
cdr3_nt: TGTGCCAGCAGCACAACGACAGGAAACACCGGGGAGCTGTTTTTT

j_call: TRBJ2-2
v_call: TRBV29-1
clone_size: -
d_call: -
cdr3_aa: CSVGQENTGELFF
cdr3_nt: TGCAGCGTTGGACAGGAGAACACCGGGGAGCTGTTTTTT

j_call: TRBJ2-2
v_call: TRBV9
clone_size: -
d_call: TRBD2
cdr3_aa: CASSVSTSAGGGNTGELFF
cdr3_nt: TGTGCCAGCAGCGTATCCACTTCGGCGGGAGGGGGGAACACCGGGGAGCTGTTTTTT

j_call: TRBJ1-3
v_call: TRBV28
clone_size: -
d_call: -
cdr3_aa: CASSWTDSISGNTIYF
cdr3_nt: TGTGCCAGCAGTTGGACGGACAGCATCTCTGGAAACACCATATATTTT

j_call: TRBJ2-5
v_call: TRBV18
clone_size: -
d_call: TRBD2
cdr3_aa: CASSLSGLAGETQYF
cdr3_nt: TGTGCCAGCTCACTATCTGGACTAGCGGGAGAGACCCAGTACTTC

j_call: TRBJ1-1
v_call: TRBV20-1
clone_size: -
d_call: TRBD1
cdr3_aa: CSVDRANEAFF
cdr3_nt: TGCAGTGTAGACAGGGCTAATGAAGCTTTCTTT

j_call: TRBJ1-5
v_call: TRBV18
clone_size: -
d_call: -
cdr3_aa: CASSPDKYSNQPQHF
cdr3_nt: TGTGCCAGCTCACCCGACAAGTATAGCAATCAGCCCCAGCATTTT

j_call: TRBJ2-7
v_call: TRBV5-1
clone_size: once
d_call: -
cdr3_aa: CASSLASSVGYEQYF
cdr3_nt: TGCGCCAGCAGCTTGGCCTCTAGCGTTGGGTACGAGCAGTACTTC

j_call: TRBJ1-2
v_call: TRBV4-1
clone_size: -
d_call: TRBD1
cdr3_aa: CASSPGPDRGRGSSSGYTF
cdr3_nt: TGCGCCAGCAGCCCGGGCCCGGACAGGGGGCGGGGGTCAAGTAGTGGCTACACCTTC

j_call: TRBJ2-1
v_call: TRBV4-2
clone_size: -
d_call: -
cdr3_aa: CASSQDGLVTYNEQFF
cdr3_nt: TGTGCCAGCAGCCAAGACGGCCTAGTTACCTACAATGAGCAGTTCTTC

j_call: TRBJ1-3
v_call: TRBV9
clone_size: -
d_call: -
cdr3_aa: CASSVGQSVENTIYF
cdr3_nt: TGTGCCAGCAGCGTTGGGCAGTCTGTTGAAAACACCATATATTTT

j_call: TRBJ2-2
v_call: TRBV14
clone_size: -
d_call: -
cdr3_aa: CASGLQGTGELFF
cdr3_nt: TGTGCCAGCGGATTACAGGGAACCGGGGAGCTGTTTTTT